A single sample gave rise to the 20 T cell receptor beta chains below, sequenced in a study of cytomegalovirus exposure and HLA in healthy donors. PCR was performed using 60 Vbeta and 13 Jbeta primers. Sequenced by immunoSEQ multiplex PCR; TCRdb stores in-frame clones only, minus some. There are over 150,000 clones in the sample; about 68% occur only once, and about 1.3% lies in the top ten. Sequenced: PBMCs. The receptors were gathered from a man between 18 and 35 years old in good health and CMV-seronegative.

This clone has only one observation. The chain joins TRBV10-2 to TRBJ2-7, with TRBD2 matching 7 bases. V shed 5 bases, J shed 3 bases, and the junction held 4 bases outside the gene matches. This CDR3 is 13 amino acids long. Germline V gene data show CDR1 as WSHSY and CDR2 as SAAADI. The CDR3 protein is CASSPQRGYEQYF. The CDR3 DNA is TGCGCCAGCAGTCCCCAGCGGGGCTACGAGCAGTACTTC.

V usage is TRBV10-3 and J usage is TRBJ2-7; TRBD2 matches 11 bases. From germline, CDR1 is ENHRY and CDR2 SYGVKD. V was pared by 8 bases and J by 4 bases, with 10 bases of the junction left unmatched. The CDR3 extends over 15 amino acids. The CDR3 is CAIGPGLADMYEQYF. In nucleotides, the CDR3 is TGTGCCATCGGGCCGGGACTAGCGGATATGTACGAGCAGTACTTC.

The rearrangement joins TRBV9 to TRBJ2-5, with a tentative D call TRBD1 (7 bases). The CDR3 loop spans 14 amino acids. The germline CDR1 and CDR2 sequences are SGDLS and YYNGEE. V shed 0 bases and J shed 5 bases, with 11 bases lying between them. The CDR3 protein is CASSVEGAGETQYF. CDR3 nucleotide sequence: TGTGCCAGCAGCGTAGAGGGGGCGGGGGAGACCCAGTACTTC. Together with reference TRBV9 and TRBJ2-5, the CDR3 gives the full variable domain: DSGVTQTPKHLITATGQRVTLRCSPRSGDLSVYWYQQSLDQGLQFLIQYYNGEERAKGNILERFSAQQFPDLHSELNLSSLELGDSALYFCASSVEGAGETQYFGPGTRLLVL.

This clone was seen more than once but under ten times. This rearrangement joins TRBV27 to TRBJ2-1; no clear D. CDR3 length: 13 residues. Germline V lookup: CDR1 MNHEY, CDR2 SMNVEV (reference sequence). V was cut by 3 bases and J by 6 bases, with 9 bases left in between. The CDR3 DNA reads TGTGCCAGCAGTTTGAGTCTCACCAATGAGCAGTTCTTC. It specifies CASSLSLTNEQFF.

The chain has TRBV30 and TRBJ2-5, with 7 bases that match TRBD2. Trimming removed 4 bases from V and 0 bases from J; junction bases left unmatched: 2. There are 13 residues in the CDR3. Germline CDR1 and CDR2: GTSNPN and SVGIG (reference sequence). The CDR3 protein is CAWTSGHQETQYF. For the CDR3, the DNA is TGTGCCTGGACTAGCGGACACCAAGAGACCCAGTACTTC.

The chain couples TRBV19 to TRBJ2-5; TRBD2 might be the D (7 bases). The V and J ends lost 2 bases and 7 bases respectively, with 14 bases between them. CDR1 is LNHDA and CDR2 is SQIVND in the germline V gene (reference sequence). The CDR3 contains 14 residues. CDR3 nucleotide sequence: TGTGCCAGTAGTATATCCGGCGGGGGCGGGACCCAGTACTTC. It codes for CASSISGGGGTQYF.

This chain uses TRBV5-1 with TRBJ2-6; D perhaps matches TRBD1 (5 bases). V lost 2 bases to trimming and J lost 1 base, with 16 bases between them. The CDR3 runs to 18 residues. The germline V gene encodes CDR1 SGHRS and CDR2 YFSETQ. This CDR3 reads CASSFRQRIQSGANVLTF. CDR3 sequence (DNA): TGCGCCAGCAGCTTTAGACAGAGAATACAATCTGGGGCCAACGTCCTGACTTTC.

The genes are TRBV5-4 and TRBJ2-2, with TRBD2 matching 9 bases. Germline CDR1 reads SGHNT; CDR2 reads YYREEE (reference sequence). J lost 7 bases, V lost 7 bases, and 14 bases had no gene match. This CDR3 has 16 residues. The CDR3 DNA follows: TGTGCCAGCGGCCAAGAAATAGCGGGAGTGCTCGGGGAGCTGTTTTTT. Translating it yields CASGQEIAGVLGELFF. Full variable domain (outside the CDR3, taken from reference TRBV5-4 and TRBJ2-2): ETGVTQSPTHLIKTRGQQVTLRCSSQSGHNTVSWYQQALGQGPQFIFQYYREEENGRGNFPPRFSGLQFPNYSSELNVNALELDDSALYLCASGQEIAGVLGELFFGEGSRLTVL.

The CDR3 here is CASSAGLSPTDTQYF. DNA for the CDR3: TGTGCCAGCAGCGCCGGACTCTCCCCCACAGATACGCAGTATTTT. The rearrangement uses TRBV9 and TRBJ2-3; TRBD2 is a possible D gene (5 bases). CDR1 and CDR2 from the germline V gene are SGDLS and YYNGEE. Trimming pared 3 bases from V and 2 bases from J, leaving 13 bases between. CDR3 length: 15 residues.

J is TRBJ1-2 and V is TRBV19; 9 bases align to TRBD1. Trimming removed 5 bases from V and 4 bases from J; junction bases left unmatched: 5. The germline CDR1 and CDR2 sequences are LNHDA and SQIVND (reference sequence). This CDR3 has 14 residues. This CDR3 is CASSGQGSGYGYTF. The CDR3 region has the DNA TGTGCCAGTAGTGGACAGGGGTCCGGCTATGGCTACACCTTC. Full variable domain (remainder filled in from reference TRBV19 and TRBJ1-2): DGGITQSPKYLFRKEGQNVTLSCEQNLNHDAMYWYRQDPGQGLRLIYYSQIVNDFQKGDIAEGYSVSREKKESFPLTVTSAQKNPTAFYLCASSGQGSGYGYTFGSGTRLTVV.

V usage is TRBV6-6 and J usage is TRBJ2-2; the match to TRBD2 covers 12 bases. Trimming cost V 11 bases and J 6 bases; bases outside gene matches: 13. The CDR3 consists of 16 residues. From germline, CDR1 is MNHNY and CDR2 SVGAGI (reference sequence). The CDR3 loop is CAHAPSSGRGAGELFF. CDR3 DNA sequence: TGTGCCCATGCCCCTTCTAGCGGGAGGGGGGCCGGGGAGCTGTTTTTT.

This sequence joins TRBV2 and TRBJ1-5; the D gene is possibly TRBD1 (6 bases). The V gene lost 7 bases and the J gene lost 4 bases, with 14 bases spanning the gap. Germline values: CDR1 SNHLY, CDR2 FYNNEI. CDR3 length: 14 amino acids. The CDR3 protein is CASMRGGLNQPQHF. CDR3 in DNA: TGTGCCAGCATGAGGGGGGGCCTAAATCAGCCCCAGCATTTT.

The chain recombines TRBV19 with TRBJ1-5; 10 positions match TRBD1. CDR3 length equals 14 residues. In germline, CDR1 is LNHDA, CDR2 SQIVND (reference sequence). The V and J ends lost 5 bases and 4 bases, in that order; junction bases with no gene match: 2. This chain's CDR3 is CASSEGQGNQPQHF. The CDR3, as DNA: TGTGCCAGTAGTGAGGGACAGGGGAATCAGCCCCAGCATTTT.

This clone was counted between two and nine times. The rearrangement joins TRBV4-1 to TRBJ1-2; TRBD1 is a possible D gene (5 bases). CDR1 is MGHRA and CDR2 is YSYEKL in the germline V gene. V was clipped by 1 base and J by 4 bases, with 16 bases between them. The CDR3 contains 16 residues. In DNA form, the CDR3 reads TGCGCCAGCAGCCAAGTAGAGGCAGGGTCCTTCTATGGCTACACCTTC. Its translation is CASSQVEAGSFYGYTF.

The chain combines TRBV2 with TRBJ1-1, with D possibly being TRBD1 (5 bases). This CDR3 spans 16 amino acids. V was trimmed by 6 bases and J by 0 bases, leaving 17 bases between them. Germline V gene lookup returns CDR1 SNHLY and CDR2 FYNNEI. CDR3 loop: CASSQRQLLMNTEAFF. CDR3 bases: TGTGCCAGCAGCCAAAGACAGTTGCTTATGAACACTGAAGCTTTCTTT.

V and J are TRBV4-3 and TRBJ2-7; a weak D match, TRBD2 (6 bases). The CDR3 consists of 15 residues. Trimming pared 1 base from V and 3 bases from J, leaving 13 bases between. Germline V gives CDR1 LGHNA, CDR2 YSLEER. DNA of the CDR3: TGCGCCAGCAGCCAAGGCACGGGGGTTGGCTACGAGCAGTACTTC. This gives the protein CASSQGTGVGYEQYF.

This clone was recorded once. The chain uses TRBV7-2 and TRBJ1-1; D unclear. V was trimmed by 2 bases and J by 7 bases, leaving 14 bases between them. The germline gives CDR1 SGHTA, CDR2 FQGNSA. The CDR3 spans 14 residues. The CDR3 coding sequence is TGTGCCAGCAGCTTACGCCGGCGGGCGCTTGAAGCTTTCTTT. This encodes CASSLRRRALEAFF.

In the case of this clone: At one end, the junction sequence differs from germline, possibly due to a read error. The gene calls are TRBV7-9 and TRBJ2-5; no clear D. Germline values: CDR1 SEHNR, CDR2 FQNEAQ (reference sequence). The CDR3 loop spans 12 amino acids. The CDR3 DNA follows: TGTTCCAGCAGCGCAACCCTCGAGGCCCAGTACTTC. Translation gives CSSSATLEAQYF.

The J gene is TRBJ2-3, the V gene TRBV7-6, with TRBD2 matching 8 bases. This CDR3 has 15 residues. The germline gives CDR1 SGHVS, CDR2 FNYEAQ. Losses at the gene ends were 3 bases for V and 4 bases for J; bases not matched to a gene: 6. Here the CDR3 reads CASSFGAGAPDTQYF. CDR3 in DNA: TGTGCCAGCAGCTTTGGAGCGGGAGCCCCAGATACGCAGTATTTT.

V is TRBV11-2 and J is TRBJ2-1; 8 nucleotides line up with TRBD2. V shed 3 bases and J 8 bases; nucleotides not matched to a gene: 6. The germline gives CDR1 SGHAT, CDR2 FQNNGV. The CDR3 spans 14 residues. CDR3 in amino acids: CASSFLVAGYEQFF. The CDR3 nucleotides read TGTGCCAGCAGCTTCCTGGTAGCGGGATATGAGCAGTTCTTC.